The present T cell receptor beta chain was sequenced within a study of blood T cell repertoires in COVID-19. About the study: Spain, Italy and the United States supplied samples that represented acute and convalescent COVID-19.

CDR1 is SGHVS, CDR2 FNYEAQ, per germline. The CDR3 is 18 residues long. J was trimmed by 6 bases and V by 2 bases; bases with no gene match: 17. The protocol was immunoSEQ multiplex PCR, while the TCRdb copy is restricted to in-frame clones and leaves out a portion. The sample shows approximately 170,000 clones, 86% of them seen only once. The chain carries TRBV7-6 and TRBJ2-3; 7 bases align to TRBD2. The specimen was peripheral blood. The sequence was obtained from an older woman with acute or convalescent COVID-19. CDR3 DNA sequence: TGTGCCAGCAGCTTACCTCCGGGGCGCGAACTAGCGAGTGATACGCAGTATTTT. Translating it yields CASSLPPGRELASDTQYF.